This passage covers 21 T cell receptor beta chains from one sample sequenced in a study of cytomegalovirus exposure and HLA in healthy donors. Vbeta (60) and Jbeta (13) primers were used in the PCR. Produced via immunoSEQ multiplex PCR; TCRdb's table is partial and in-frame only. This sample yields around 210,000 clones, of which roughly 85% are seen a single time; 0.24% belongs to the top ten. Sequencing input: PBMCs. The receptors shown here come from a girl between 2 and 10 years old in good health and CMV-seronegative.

The DNA of the CDR3 is TGCGCCAGCAGCCAGGTTGAGGACAGGGGGCTAAGGTATACGCAGTATTTT. Its translation is CASSQVEDRGLRYTQYF. V usage is TRBV4-1 and J usage is TRBJ2-3; TRBD1 aligns across 11 bases. The CDR3 has 17 amino acids. The germline V gene encodes CDR1 MGHRA and CDR2 YSYEKL. J was trimmed by 7 bases and V by 3 bases; bases with no gene match: 12.

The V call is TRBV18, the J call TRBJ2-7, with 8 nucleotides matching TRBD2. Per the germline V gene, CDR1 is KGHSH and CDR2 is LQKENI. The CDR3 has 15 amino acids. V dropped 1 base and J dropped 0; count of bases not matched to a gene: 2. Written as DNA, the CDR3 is TGTGCCAGCTCACCACGGCGGGGGGCCTCCTACGAGCAGTACTTC. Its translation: CASSPRRGASYEQYF.

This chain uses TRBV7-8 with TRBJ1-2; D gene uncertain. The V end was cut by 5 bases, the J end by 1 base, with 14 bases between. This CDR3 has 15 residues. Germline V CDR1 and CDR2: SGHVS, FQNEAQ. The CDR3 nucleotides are TGTGCCAGCAGCCCTCCTCAGGCAGTTAACTATGGCTACACCTTC. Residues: CASSPPQAVNYGYTF.

CDR3 residues: CATSSGGGASPYEQFF. The CDR3 DNA reads as TGTGCCACCTCCAGCGGGGGGGGCGCGTCTCCCTATGAGCAGTTCTTC. The chain employs TRBV15 and TRBJ2-1; TRBD2 matches at 10 bases. CDR3 length equals 16 residues. Trimming at V came to 8 bases and at J to 8 bases, leaving 15 bases not matched to a gene. Germline V gene data show CDR1 as LNHNV and CDR2 as YYDKDF (reference sequence).

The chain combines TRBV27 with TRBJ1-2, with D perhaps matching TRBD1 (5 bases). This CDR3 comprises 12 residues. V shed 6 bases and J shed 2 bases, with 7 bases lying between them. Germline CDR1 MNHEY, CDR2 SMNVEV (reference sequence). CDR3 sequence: CASSAGNYGYTF. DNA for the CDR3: TGTGCCAGCAGCGCAGGGAACTATGGCTACACCTTC.

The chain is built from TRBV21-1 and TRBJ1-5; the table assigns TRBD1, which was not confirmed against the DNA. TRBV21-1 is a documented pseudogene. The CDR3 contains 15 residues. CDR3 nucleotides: TGTGCCACCGACACTCGCGACAGTCTCAATCAGCCCCAGCATTTT. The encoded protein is CATDTRDSLNQPQHF.

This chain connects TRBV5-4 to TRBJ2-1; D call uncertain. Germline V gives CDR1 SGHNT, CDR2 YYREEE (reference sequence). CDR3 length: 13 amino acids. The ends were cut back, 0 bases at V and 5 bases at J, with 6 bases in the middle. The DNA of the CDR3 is TGTGCCAGCAGCTTGGGACTGAACAATGAGCAGTTCTTC. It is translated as CASSLGLNNEQFF.

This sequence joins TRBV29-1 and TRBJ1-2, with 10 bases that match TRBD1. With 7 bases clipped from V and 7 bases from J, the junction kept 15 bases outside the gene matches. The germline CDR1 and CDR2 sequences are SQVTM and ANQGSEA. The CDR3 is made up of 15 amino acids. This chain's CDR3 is CSGEYPRQGARGYTF. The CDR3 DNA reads TGCAGCGGAGAATACCCGAGACAGGGGGCGCGTGGCTACACCTTC.

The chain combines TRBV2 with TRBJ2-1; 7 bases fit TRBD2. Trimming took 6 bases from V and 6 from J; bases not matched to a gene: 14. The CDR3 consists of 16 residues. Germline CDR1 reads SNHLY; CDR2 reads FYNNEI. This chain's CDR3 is CASRSFGRTLSNEQFF. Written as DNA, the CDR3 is TGTGCCAGCAGATCCTTCGGGAGGACGTTGTCCAATGAGCAGTTCTTC.

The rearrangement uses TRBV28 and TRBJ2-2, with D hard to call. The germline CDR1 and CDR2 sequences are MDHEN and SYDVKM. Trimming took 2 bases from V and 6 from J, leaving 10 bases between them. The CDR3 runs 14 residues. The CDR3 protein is CASSLLSGPGELFF. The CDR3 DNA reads TGTGCCAGCAGTTTACTTTCGGGTCCCGGGGAGCTGTTTTTT.

The CDR3 region has the DNA TGCGCCAGCAGTATGTCAGGGGGCCCCCCCTACGAGCAGTACTTC. Protein sequence: CASSMSGGPPYEQYF. This chain connects TRBV5-1 to TRBJ2-7, with 8 bases fitting TRBD1. Germline V CDR1 and CDR2: SGHRS, YFSETQ. The CDR3 is made up of 15 amino acids. J gave up 2 bases and V 5 bases, and 9 bases lay outside the gene matches.

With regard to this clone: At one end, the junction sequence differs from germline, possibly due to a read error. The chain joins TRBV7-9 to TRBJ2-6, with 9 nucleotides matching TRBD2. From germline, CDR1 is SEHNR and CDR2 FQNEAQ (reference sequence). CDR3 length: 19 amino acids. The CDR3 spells CSSSPSPGLAYSGANVLTF. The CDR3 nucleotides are TGTTCCAGCAGCCCCTCCCCAGGACTAGCGTACTCTGGGGCCAACGTCCTGACTTTC.

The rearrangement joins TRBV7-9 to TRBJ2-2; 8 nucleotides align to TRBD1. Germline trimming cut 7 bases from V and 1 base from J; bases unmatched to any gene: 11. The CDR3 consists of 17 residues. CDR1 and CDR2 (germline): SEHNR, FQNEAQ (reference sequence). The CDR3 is CASNQPRTGWNTGELFF. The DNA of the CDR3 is TGTGCCAGCAACCAACCAAGGACAGGGTGGAACACCGGGGAGCTGTTTTTT. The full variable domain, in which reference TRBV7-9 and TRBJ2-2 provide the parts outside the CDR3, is DTGVSQNPRHKITKRGQNVTFRCDPISEHNRLYWYRQTLGQGPEFLTYFQNEAQLEKSRLLSDRFSAERPKGSFSTLEIQRTEQGDSAMYLCASNQPRTGWNTGELFFGEGSRLTVL.

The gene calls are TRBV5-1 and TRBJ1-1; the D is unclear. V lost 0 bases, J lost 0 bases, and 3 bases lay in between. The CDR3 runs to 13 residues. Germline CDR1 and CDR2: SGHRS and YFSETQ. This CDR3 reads CASSLVVNTEAFF. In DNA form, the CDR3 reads TGCGCCAGCAGCTTGGTAGTGAACACTGAAGCTTTCTTT.

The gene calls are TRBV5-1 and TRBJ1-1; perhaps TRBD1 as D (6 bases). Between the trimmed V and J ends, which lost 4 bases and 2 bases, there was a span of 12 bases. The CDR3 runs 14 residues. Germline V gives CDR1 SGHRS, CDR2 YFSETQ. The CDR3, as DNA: TGCGCCAGCAGCCTGGGACACTTAAACACTGAAGCTTTCTTT. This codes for CASSLGHLNTEAFF.

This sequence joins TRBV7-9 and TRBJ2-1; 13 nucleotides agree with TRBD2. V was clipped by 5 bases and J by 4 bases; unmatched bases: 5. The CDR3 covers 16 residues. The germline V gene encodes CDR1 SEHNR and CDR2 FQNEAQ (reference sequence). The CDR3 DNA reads TGTGCCAGCAGCCCCGGGACTAGCGGGGATTACAATGAGCAGTTCTTC. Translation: CASSPGTSGDYNEQFF.

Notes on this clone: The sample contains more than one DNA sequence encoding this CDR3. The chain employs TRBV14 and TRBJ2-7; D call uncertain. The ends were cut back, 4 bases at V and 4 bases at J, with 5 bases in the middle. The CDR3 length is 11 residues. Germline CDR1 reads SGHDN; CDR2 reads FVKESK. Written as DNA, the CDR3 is TGTGCCAGCAGCCCCGGGTACGAGCAGTACTTC. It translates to CASSPGYEQYF.

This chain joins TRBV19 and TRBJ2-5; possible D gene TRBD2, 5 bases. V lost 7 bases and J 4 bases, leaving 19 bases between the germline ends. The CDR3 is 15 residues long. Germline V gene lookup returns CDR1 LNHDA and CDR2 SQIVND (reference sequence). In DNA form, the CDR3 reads TGTGCCAGTACTAAATCCTCGACTACCCCAGAGACCCAGTACTTC. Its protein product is CASTKSSTTPETQYF.

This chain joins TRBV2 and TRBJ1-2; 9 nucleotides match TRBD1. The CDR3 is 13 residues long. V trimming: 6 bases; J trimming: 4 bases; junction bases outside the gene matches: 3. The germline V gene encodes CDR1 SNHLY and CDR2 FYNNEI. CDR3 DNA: TGTGCCAGCAGGGGGACAGGGAGCTATGGCTACACCTTC. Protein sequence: CASRGTGSYGYTF.

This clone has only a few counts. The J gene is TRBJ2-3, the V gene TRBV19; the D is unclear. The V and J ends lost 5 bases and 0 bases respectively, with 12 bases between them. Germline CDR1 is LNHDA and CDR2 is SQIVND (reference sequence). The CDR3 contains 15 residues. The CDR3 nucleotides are TGTGCCAGTAGTGAGCAAATATCTAGCACAGATACGCAGTATTTT. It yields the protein CASSEQISSTDTQYF. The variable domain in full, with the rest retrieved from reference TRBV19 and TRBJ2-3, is DGGITQSPKYLFRKEGQNVTLSCEQNLNHDAMYWYRQDPGQGLRLIYYSQIVNDFQKGDIAEGYSVSREKKESFPLTVTSAQKNPTAFYLCASSEQISSTDTQYFGPGTRLTVL.

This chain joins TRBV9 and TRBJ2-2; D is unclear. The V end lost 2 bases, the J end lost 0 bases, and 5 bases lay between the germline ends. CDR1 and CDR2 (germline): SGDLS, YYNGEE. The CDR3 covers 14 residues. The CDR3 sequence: CASSVVSNTGELFF. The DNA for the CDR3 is TGTGCCAGCAGCGTCGTATCGAACACCGGGGAGCTGTTTTTT.